One and the same sample provided the 32 T cell receptor beta chains below, sequenced in a study of cytomegalovirus exposure and HLA in healthy donors. Amplification used 60 Vbeta primers and 13 Jbeta primers. Sequenced by immunoSEQ multiplex PCR; TCRdb stores in-frame clones only, minus some. The sample shows fewer than 250,000 clones, roughly 83% of them seen only once. Material: PBMCs. Receptor source: a male donor in good health and CMV-seropositive.

This sequence joins TRBV6-6 and TRBJ1-3; no definite D call. The CDR3 contains 15 residues. With 3 bases removed from V and 0 bases from J, the gap between germline ends came to 9 bases. Germline CDR1 is MNHNY and CDR2 is SVGAGI (reference sequence). Written as DNA, the CDR3 is TGTGCCAGCAGTTATGTTACCGGCTCTGGAAACACCATATATTTT. Translated: CASSYVTGSGNTIYF.

V usage is TRBV6-1 and J usage is TRBJ1-1; possible D gene TRBD1, 6 bases. The germline CDR1 and CDR2 sequences are MNHNS and SASEGT. The CDR3 runs 14 residues. Trimming took 9 bases from V and 5 from J, leaving 19 bases between them. The CDR3 sequence is CASSLGQLATEAFF. The CDR3 DNA sequence: TGTGCCAGTAGCCTCGGACAGCTAGCTACTGAAGCTTTCTTT.

The V and J genes are TRBV4-3 and TRBJ1-1; D is undetermined. The CDR3 has 11 amino acids. Germline lookup yields CDR1 LGHNA and CDR2 YSLEER. With 3 bases removed from V and 6 bases from J, the gap between germline ends came to 5 bases. CDR3: CASSQAPEAFF. The CDR3 nucleotides read TGCGCCAGCAGCCAGGCCCCTGAAGCTTTCTTT.

This chain joins TRBV7-3 and TRBJ2-1; 8 bases are shared with TRBD2. The V gene end was trimmed by 5 bases and the J gene end by 8 bases; junction bases not matched to a gene: 17. The germline V gene encodes CDR1 SGHTA and CDR2 FQGTGA. The CDR3 consists of 17 residues. The CDR3 DNA reads as TGTGCCAGCAGCCCTCGGAGCGGGAGAACCTCGGGACATGAGCAGTTCTTC. This translates into CASSPRSGRTSGHEQFF.

The V call is TRBV5-1, the J call TRBJ2-7; weak D call: TRBD1 (5 bases). CDR1 is SGHRS, CDR2 YFSETQ, per germline. V lost 2 bases and J 5 bases, leaving 11 bases between the germline ends. CDR3 length: 13 residues. The CDR3 loop is CASSFRARDEQYF. As DNA, the CDR3 is TGCGCCAGCAGCTTTAGGGCCAGGGACGAGCAGTACTTC.

The chain carries TRBV11-2 and TRBJ1-4, with 10 bases that match TRBD1. V was clipped by 6 bases and J by 6 bases; unmatched bases: 7. Germline CDR1 is SGHAT and CDR2 is FQNNGV. The CDR3 covers 15 residues. In DNA, the CDR3 is TGTGCCAGCAGTTCCTCGGACAGGGGGTATGAAAAACTGTTTTTT. Translating gives CASSSSDRGYEKLFF.

The genes are TRBV7-9 and TRBJ1-5; 8 bases map to TRBD1. Germline V gene data show CDR1 as SEHNR and CDR2 as FQNEAQ (reference sequence). The CDR3 totals 14 residues. V gave up 4 bases and J gave up 6 bases; unmatched junction bases: 5. The CDR3 bases are TGTGCCAGCAGCTCCACAGGGGGTGCTCAGCCCCAGCATTTT. This translates into CASSSTGGAQPQHF.

The CDR3 region has the DNA TGTGCCAGCACCGGACAGGGGAGGCATTCACCCCTCCACTTT. This encodes CASTGQGRHSPLHF. The gene calls are TRBV7-2 and TRBJ1-6; the match to TRBD1 covers 9 bases. Trimming cost V 7 bases and J 8 bases; bases outside gene matches: 6. The CDR3 extends over 14 amino acids. The germline gives CDR1 SGHTA, CDR2 FQGNSA.

As regards this clone: Additional DNA sequences in this sample encode the identical CDR3. J is TRBJ2-5 and V is TRBV9; 9 nucleotides align to TRBD1. Germline CDR1 SGDLS, CDR2 YYNGEE. The CDR3 covers 14 residues. With V trimmed by 2 bases and J by 2 bases, 1 base remained unmatched. The CDR3 bases are TGTGCCAGCAGCGTGACAGGGGGTCAAGAGACCCAGTACTTC. This encodes CASSVTGGQETQYF.

The chain links TRBV6-5 to TRBJ2-7; 8 bases match TRBD1. The trim removed 0 bases at V and 3 bases at J, leaving 4 bases unmatched. Germline-derived CDR1 and CDR2 are MNHEY and SVGAGI. This CDR3 spans 15 amino acids. The CDR3 coding sequence is TGTGCCAGCAGTTACTCGACGACAGGGGTCTACGAGCAGTACTTC. Its protein is CASSYSTTGVYEQYF.

This clone was counted between two and nine times. This chain joins TRBV15 and TRBJ1-4, with TRBD1 identical over 8 bases. Germline V gene lookup returns CDR1 LNHNV and CDR2 YYDKDF (reference sequence). There are 15 residues in the CDR3. Germline trimming cut 4 bases from V and 8 bases from J; bases unmatched to any gene: 9. The CDR3 sequence is CATSTDRAGGEKLFF. The CDR3 coding sequence is TGTGCCACCAGCACTGACAGGGCAGGGGGCGAAAAACTGTTTTTT.

The rearrangement links TRBV19 to TRBJ1-6; the D gene is possibly TRBD1 (6 bases). Trimming left V 5 bases short and J 1 base short, with 18 bases between. From germline, CDR1 is LNHDA and CDR2 SQIVND (reference sequence). The CDR3 loop spans 18 amino acids. The CDR3 region has the DNA TGTGCCAGTAGTCCGGGGACATCCCAGGGATCCTATAATTCACCCCTCCACTTT. Amino acid sequence: CASSPGTSQGSYNSPLHF.

The genes are TRBV12-5 and TRBJ2-1, with TRBD2 matching 10 bases. V shed 3 bases and J 0 bases; nucleotides not matched to a gene: 5. Germline lookup yields CDR1 LGHNT and CDR2 FRNRAP. CDR3 length equals 17 residues. The DNA for the CDR3 is TGTGCTAGTGGTTTCGCCCCTAGCGGGAGCTCCTACAATGAGCAGTTCTTC. Its translation is CASGFAPSGSSYNEQFF. Using reference TRBV12-5 and TRBJ2-1 for the parts outside the CDR3, the full variable domain is DARVTQTPRHKVTEMGQEVTMRCQPILGHNTVFWYRQTMMQGLELLAYFRNRAPLDDSGMPKDRFSAEMPDATLATLKIQPSEPRDSAVYFCASGFAPSGSSYNEQFFGPGTRLTVL.

This chain connects TRBV7-9 to TRBJ1-4; D possibly corresponds to TRBD1 (5 bases). The CDR3 sequence is 14 residues long. CDR1 and CDR2 from the germline V gene are SEHNR and FQNEAQ (reference sequence). V shed 4 bases and J shed 2 bases, with 8 bases lying between them. The CDR3 reads CASSWGGTNEKLFF. CDR3 sequence (DNA): TGTGCCAGCAGCTGGGGGGGGACTAATGAAAAACTGTTTTTT.

The V and J genes are TRBV7-2 and TRBJ2-1; the D gene is possibly TRBD2 (6 bases). V was pared by 2 bases and J by 9 bases, with 11 bases between. The CDR3 is made up of 13 amino acids. Per germline, CDR1 SGHTA and CDR2 FQGNSA. CDR3 sequence: CASSLLGLIEQFF. The CDR3, as DNA: TGTGCCAGCAGCTTATTGGGACTGATTGAGCAGTTCTTC.

This sequence joins TRBV11-2 and TRBJ1-1; weak D call: TRBD1 (5 bases). The CDR3 runs to 15 residues. Trimming shortened V by 1 base and J by 0 bases, and 9 bases separated the two germline ends. The V gene's germline CDR1 is SGHAT and CDR2 FQNNGV. The CDR3 sequence: CASSLVGVLNTEAFF. The CDR3 coding sequence is TGTGCCAGCAGCTTAGTAGGGGTCTTGAACACTGAAGCTTTCTTT. The variable domain in full, with the rest retrieved from reference TRBV11-2 and TRBJ1-1, is EAGVAQSPRYKIIEKRQSVAFWCNPISGHATLYWYQQILGQGPKLLIQFQNNGVVDDSQLPKDRFSAERLKGVDSTLKIQPAKLEDSAVYLCASSLVGVLNTEAFFGQGTRLTVV.

This clone was seen more than once but under ten times. The chain employs TRBV9 and TRBJ1-6; D not certain. Trimming removed 3 bases at V and 17 bases at J, with 18 bases between. Germline assignment: CDR1 SGDLS and CDR2 YYNGEE. The CDR3 totals 13 residues. The CDR3 bases are TGTGCCAGCAGCGAGTTGGTAAGCGGGGATATCCACTTT. This encodes CASSELVSGDIHF.

This chain joins TRBV18 and TRBJ2-7; 15 bases align to TRBD2. Germline V CDR1 and CDR2: KGHSH, LQKENI. There are 17 residues in the CDR3. The trim removed 6 bases at V and 6 bases at J, leaving 12 bases unmatched. CDR3 sequence reads: CASSPRGLAGGPSEQYF. CDR3 DNA: TGTGCCAGCTCCCCGCGCGGACTAGCGGGGGGGCCAAGCGAGCAGTACTTC.

This rearrangement joins TRBV9 to TRBJ1-1; no clear D. Germline CDR1 SGDLS, CDR2 YYNGEE. This CDR3 has 16 amino acids. V lost 0 bases, J lost 1 base, and 13 bases lay in between. CDR3 coding DNA: TGTGCCAGCAGCGTAGTCTCATCGGGGTGGAACACTGAAGCTTTCTTT. It specifies CASSVVSSGWNTEAFF.

Only a few counts were recorded for this clone. The rearrangement uses TRBV6-1 and TRBJ1-5; tentative D call: TRBD1 (6 bases). V gave up 4 bases and J gave up 0 bases, with 13 bases separating them. The CDR3 totals 16 residues. CDR1 and CDR2 from the germline V gene are MNHNS and SASEGT. The CDR3 reads CASSVLWDTSNQPQHF. For the CDR3, the DNA is TGTGCCAGCAGTGTTCTCTGGGACACTAGCAATCAGCCCCAGCATTTT.

The V gene is TRBV5-1, the J gene TRBJ2-2, with unresolved D. CDR3 length: 16 amino acids. V dropped 0 bases and J dropped 1 base, with 10 bases sitting between them. Germline-derived CDR1 and CDR2 are SGHRS and YFSETQ. The CDR3 region has the DNA TGCGCCAGCAGCTTGGGACGTTCGGGGAACACCGGGGAGCTGTTTTTT. Translating it yields CASSLGRSGNTGELFF.

The gene calls are TRBV7-2 and TRBJ1-2, with a possible D match to TRBD1 (6 bases). Germline V gene sequence: CDR1 SGHTA, CDR2 FQGNSA. The germline V and J ends were trimmed by 2 bases and 5 bases, with 15 bases remaining between them. The CDR3 loop spans 15 amino acids. CDR3: CASSLSSAGAYGYTF. CDR3 coding DNA: TGTGCCAGCAGCTTAAGTTCGGCAGGGGCATATGGCTACACCTTC.

Only a few counts were recorded for this clone. This sample also contains other DNA sequences that code for the same CDR3. The genes are TRBV7-8 and TRBJ2-3; 11 bases map to TRBD2. CDR3 length equals 16 residues. Per the germline V gene, CDR1 is SGHVS and CDR2 is FQNEAQ. Trimming took 5 bases from V and 5 from J; bases not matched to a gene: 9. The CDR3 DNA is TGTGCCAGCAGCCAACCCTTAGCGGGGGGGAAAGATACGCAGTATTTT. Residues: CASSQPLAGGKDTQYF.

This clone is a singleton in its sample. This chain uses TRBV6-6 with TRBJ2-1; no firm D call. The CDR3 is 15 amino acids. Per germline, CDR1 MNHNY and CDR2 SVGAGI (reference sequence). Trimming took off 4 bases at V and 2 bases at J, with 12 bases between the two ends. CDR3 bases: TGTGCCAGCAGTTCCTTGACATTCGCCTACAATGAGCAGTTCTTC. Its translation: CASSSLTFAYNEQFF.

J is TRBJ2-5 and V is TRBV5-1; the D gene is possibly TRBD2 (6 bases). The V gene's germline CDR1 is SGHRS and CDR2 YFSETQ. The V end was cut by 0 bases, the J end by 4 bases, with 10 bases between. This CDR3 is 14 amino acids long. CDR3 in amino acids: CASSLELGGETQYF. In DNA, the CDR3 is TGCGCCAGCAGCTTGGAATTGGGAGGAGAGACCCAGTACTTC.

This sequence joins TRBV5-4 and TRBJ2-5; 13 bases agree with TRBD2. V lost 4 bases to trimming and J lost 4 bases; unmatched junction nucleotides: 10. This CDR3 spans 17 amino acids. Germline assignment: CDR1 SGHNT and CDR2 YYREEE (reference sequence). The CDR3 DNA sequence: TGTGCCAGCAGCCCGAGCAGGACTAGCGGGAGTGGAGAGACCCAGTACTTC. Amino acid sequence: CASSPSRTSGSGETQYF.

The rearrangement uses TRBV28 and TRBJ1-3; D remains unclear. Germline lookup yields CDR1 MDHEN and CDR2 SYDVKM. V lost 6 bases, J lost 0 bases, and 6 bases lay in between. There are 13 residues in the CDR3. The CDR3 nucleotides read TGTGCCAGCAGAACGAGCTCTGGAAACACCATATATTTT. Its protein is CASRTSSGNTIYF.

This sequence joins TRBV5-1 and TRBJ1-1, with a weak D call TRBD1 (6 bases). Germline CDR1 SGHRS, CDR2 YFSETQ. With 7 bases removed from V and 4 bases from J, the gap between germline ends came to 23 bases. This CDR3 has 16 residues. The DNA of the CDR3 is TGCGCCAGCCAATTTCGACCAGGGGCCCCCGGCACTGAAGCTTTCTTT. Translation gives CASQFRPGAPGTEAFF.

The rearrangement uses TRBV10-3 and TRBJ2-2; 9 bases are a match to TRBD2. Losses at the gene ends were 7 bases for V and 1 base for J; bases not matched to a gene: 10. Looked up from germline, CDR1 is ENHRY and CDR2 is SYGVKD. The CDR3 has 17 amino acids. The CDR3, as DNA: TGTGCCATCACCCGCGGACTAGCGCAAAAGAACACCGGGGAGCTGTTTTTT. Translation gives CAITRGLAQKNTGELFF.

The CDR3 spells CASGMTGANLNSPLHF. In nucleotides, the CDR3 is TGTGCTAGTGGTATGACAGGGGCGAACTTGAATTCACCCCTCCACTTT. V and J are TRBV12-5 and TRBJ1-6; 8 positions match TRBD1. Looked up from germline, CDR1 is LGHNT and CDR2 is FRNRAP. This CDR3 is built from 16 residues. The trim removed 5 bases at V and 7 bases at J, leaving 10 bases unmatched.

This sequence joins TRBV27 and TRBJ2-5; D remains ambiguous. Near its end, the DNA agrees better with TRBJ2-7, so the J call may be wrong. This CDR3 has 11 residues. Per the germline V gene, CDR1 is MNHEY and CDR2 is SMNVEV (reference sequence). CDR3 in DNA: TGTGCCAGCAGCTCCGTCTACGAGCAGTACTTC. This sequence encodes CASSSVYEQYF.

V and J are TRBV7-2 and TRBJ2-5; TRBD1 agrees at 9 bases. Germline lookup yields CDR1 SGHTA and CDR2 FQGNSA. The CDR3 loop spans 16 amino acids. V shed 5 bases, J shed 4 bases, and the junction held 11 bases outside the gene matches. CDR3 DNA sequence: TGTGCCAGCAGCCGAAGGTTGGGACAGGGCCGAGAGACCCAGTACTTC. Amino acids: CASSRRLGQGRETQYF.